This T cell receptor beta chain came from a study of CD8+ T cells in alopecia areata (dated 2018 in TCRdb). Looking at the study overall: The study used high-throughput TCRbeta sequencing to examine T cell clonal expansion in alopecia areata, in both the C3H/HeJ mouse model and human patients. Scalp clonality was compared among normal scalp (n=4), patchy alopecia areata scalp (n=8), and alopecia totalis/universalis scalp (n=8). Human TCRbeta sequencing covered scalp tissue and sorted CD4+ and CD8+ peripheral blood T cells from patchy and totalis/universalis alopecia areata patients and healthy controls. RNA was extracted with the PAXgene miRNA kit for fixed scalp, the miRNeasy kit for PBMCs, and the RNeasy kit for mouse skin. TCRbeta CDR3 regions were amplified by immunoSEQ multiplex PCR with 35 Vbeta forward and 13 Jbeta reverse primers.

Looking up the germline V gene (reference sequence) yields CDR1 SGHNT and CDR2 YYREEE. After removal of 6 bases from V and 1 base from J, the junction retains 8 bases not matched to a gene. The CDR3 starts with the cysteine, ends with the phenylalanine, and has 16 residues. The CDR3 DNA has 48 bases and is translated from base 1. Broad study findings and their caveats: Shared TCR sequences between patients were less evident than in mice, which may be partly attributable to HLA diversity in the patient population. Lesional scalp, especially in alopecia totalis/universalis, showed higher clonality and more expanded CD8+ clones than normal scalp, suggesting antigenic drive. Resident alphabeta T cells in normal human skin are also sequenced, complicating scalp TCR repertoire analysis, unlike mouse skin dominated by gammadelta T cells.

The method behind the library was the immunoSEQ multiplex PCR assay. RNA was extracted from all samples and reverse transcribed into cDNA, which served as template for TCR sequencing. First-strand cDNA was synthesized with SuperScript III using a 2:1 mix of oligo-dT and random hexamers. A synthetic immune receptor repertoire was used to assess amplification bias, and residual bias was removed computationally. On the study's bioinformatics: Raw reads were preprocessed for error removal, and CDR3 was defined according to IMGT conventions as running from the conserved cysteine to phenylalanine. Clonality was calculated as 1 minus Shannon entropy normalized by log2 of the number of productive unique TCRs. Scalp TCRbeta sequences were cross-referenced with sorted blood CD4 and CD8 repertoires so that the CD4 or CD8 identity of scalp clones could be inferred. In TCRdb, the immuneACCESS table is reduced to in-frame sequences with V and J assigned. These tables do not hold every clone; where another copy was compared, an unresolved V gene accounts for under half, and the others remain unexplained. V and J calls and clone size are those listed in that table; D and trimming were worked out from the DNA. The sample has 200,000 or so clones on record, about 56% of them singletons. The ten biggest clones cover about 5.3% of the sample.

PBMCs were isolated by density centrifugation and stained for CD3, CD4 and CD8, after which CD4+ and CD8+ T cells were sorted on a FACSAria. Unaffected controls provided scalp biopsies and blood samples. This clone was recorded a few times. No cognate antigen has been identified for it. Within one base of it there is no much larger clone, and no base qualities were kept. Material: CD8+ T cells sorted from blood. This TCR derives from a human donor in good health. This chain joins TRBV5-4 to TRBJ2-3, and TRBD2 aligns with 10 junction nucleotides. The DNA is as follows: TGTGCCAGCACCAGTAATCTAGCGGGGGGCACAGATACGCAGTATTTT. Its product reads: CASTSNLAGGTDTQYF.